A single sample is the source of the 13 T cell receptor beta chains below, sequenced in a study of human T cells and chemical hapten exposure. Indicated time point: patch test 3, about 24 weeks after DPC sensitization. Noted treatment: therapeutic diphenylcyclopropenone sensitization with weekly scalp DPC. TCRdb recomputed calls from the RACE reads with MiXCR, one row per CDR3 protein. Of about 82,000 distinct CDR3 sequences listed, about an eighth are singletons. Sequencing was performed on whole blood, taken in connection with sensitization to the hapten diphenylcyclopropenone (DPC). These receptor sequences come from a woman aged 45-65 years with alopecia areata. Some clones in this sample may be carry-over from other donors' samples.

Regarding this clonotype: Since a much larger clone is just one base distant, this may be a read error. The chain couples TRBV5-6 to TRBJ2-2; D call uncertain. CDR1 is SGHDT and CDR2 is YYEEEE in the germline V gene. This CDR3 is 15 amino acids long. V was cut by 0 bases and J by 6 bases, with 12 bases left in between. The CDR3 nucleotides read TGTGCCAGCAGCTTGGGAGGAGTCGGATCCGGGGAGCTGTTTTTT. Its translation is CASSLGGVGSGELFF.

In its sample, this clonotype was seen many times. This chain links TRBV18 with TRBJ2-1; no clear D. This CDR3 is 13 amino acids long. V lost 2 bases and J lost 8, with 10 bases in between. Germline V CDR1 and CDR2: KGHSH, LQKENI. The CDR3 DNA reads TGTGCCAGCTCACCAGAGCTTGACGATGAGCAGTTCTTC. Translated, it gives CASSPELDDEQFF.

At least ten counts were recorded for this clonotype. The CDR3 nucleotides read TGTGCCAGCAGTCTAGCGGGAGGGTACCCGCACGCAGATACGCAGTATTTT. The encoded protein is CASSLAGGYPHADTQYF. The rearrangement links TRBV5-6 to TRBJ2-3; TRBD2 matches 12 bases. The V segment lost 5 bases and the J segment 4 bases; nucleotides outside the gene matches: 11. The CDR3 covers 17 residues. Germline assignment: CDR1 SGHDT and CDR2 YYEEEE.

The V call is TRBV7-3, the J call TRBJ2-3; tentatively, D is TRBD1 or TRBD2 (6 bases each). V dropped 4 bases and J dropped 6 bases, with 20 bases sitting between them. This CDR3 is 16 amino acids long. Germline CDR1 SGHTA, CDR2 FQGTGA. In nucleotides, the CDR3 is TGTGCCAGCAGCTCCACAGCGTCAAGGGGGAGGGATACGCAGTATTTT. Amino acids: CASSSTASRGRDTQYF.

This clonotype was detected only a few times. The V gene is TRBV30, the J gene TRBJ1-5, with D unresolved. Trimming took off 3 bases at V and 5 bases at J, with 14 bases between the two ends. Germline values: CDR1 GTSNPN, CDR2 SVGIG (reference sequence). The CDR3 runs to 14 residues. The CDR3, as DNA: TGTGCCTGGAGCATTGGCCTCAGTGATCAGCCCCAGCATTTT. This codes for CAWSIGLSDQPQHF.

This clonotype was seen at least ten times. The chain couples TRBV29-1 to TRBJ1-4; no clear D gene. Germline V gives CDR1 SQVTM, CDR2 ANQGSEA. Trimming cost V 6 bases and J 4 bases, with 12 bases left between them. The CDR3 consists of 13 residues. The CDR3 here is CSVGAGINEKLFF. CDR3 nucleotide sequence: TGCAGCGTCGGCGCCGGGATTAATGAAAAACTGTTTTTT.

The table lists this clonotype with many counts. The chain couples TRBV7-9 to TRBJ2-2; 14 bases align to TRBD2. The J segment lost 6 bases and the V segment lost 5 bases, leaving 11 bases of the junction unmatched. Germline CDR1 is SEHNR and CDR2 is FQNEAQ (reference sequence). The CDR3 covers 18 residues. As DNA, the CDR3 is TGTGCCAGCAGCCATTCCGGGGGACTAGCGGGAGTCGCCGGGGAGCTGTTTTTT. This translates into CASSHSGGLAGVAGELFF.

This clonotype was observed a handful of times. V is TRBV7-7 and J is TRBJ2-7; D might be TRBD1 or TRBD2, each matching 5 bases. Germline lookup yields CDR1 SSHAT and CDR2 FNYEAQ (reference sequence). The V gene lost 6 bases and the J gene lost 3 bases, with 18 bases spanning the gap. This CDR3 is built from 15 residues. For the CDR3, the DNA is TGTGCCAGCAGTATGGGACCCCCGGGTGTCTACGAGCAGTACTTC. Translated, it gives CASSMGPPGVYEQYF.

Only a few counts were recorded for this clonotype. The chain links TRBV12-3 or TRBV12-4 to TRBJ1-2; D is unclear. This CDR3 is 13 amino acids long. Trimming took off 2 bases at V and 3 bases at J, with 7 bases between the two ends. The CDR3, as DNA: TGTGCCAGCAGTTTATACATAGACTATGGCTACACCTTC. Translation gives CASSLYIDYGYTF.

V usage is TRBV3-1 and J usage is TRBJ2-3; D may correspond to TRBD1 or TRBD2 (6 bases each). From germline, CDR1 is LGHDT and CDR2 YNNKEL (reference sequence). V lost 4 bases and J lost 0, with 11 bases in between. The CDR3 spans 15 residues. CDR3 sequence: CASSLGGLSTDTQYF. CDR3 DNA sequence: TGTGCCAGCAGCCTCGGGGGCCTAAGCACAGATACGCAGTATTTT.

The chain carries TRBV3-1 and TRBJ2-7; 9 bases match TRBD2. CDR1 and CDR2 from the germline V gene are LGHDT and YNNKEL (reference sequence). This CDR3 has 13 amino acids. Trimming at V came to 8 bases and at J to 3 bases, leaving 5 bases not matched to a gene. The CDR3 DNA reads as TGTGCCAGCGGCGGACTAGCGAGCTACGAGCAGTACTTC. It yields the protein CASGGLASYEQYF.

This clonotype was counted only a few times. The chain joins TRBV6-4 to TRBJ1-5; 9 positions agree with TRBD1. Looked up from germline, CDR1 is MRHNA and CDR2 is SNTAGT. This CDR3 spans 19 amino acids. The junction had 15 bases not matched to a gene; V was cut back by 6 bases and J by 0 bases. CDR3 sequence: CASRTSPGQGPNSNQPQHF. The CDR3, as DNA: TGTGCCAGCAGGACTTCCCCGGGACAGGGACCCAATAGCAATCAGCCCCAGCATTTT.

The chain couples TRBV10-3 to TRBJ2-2, with D hard to call. Germline V gene lookup returns CDR1 ENHRY and CDR2 SYGVKD. The CDR3 is 14 residues long. V was clipped by 0 bases and J by 5 bases, with 7 bases between them. The DNA for the CDR3 is TGTGCCATCAGTGAGTCGGCGGATACCGGGGAGCTGTTTTTT. Translating it yields CAISESADTGELFF.